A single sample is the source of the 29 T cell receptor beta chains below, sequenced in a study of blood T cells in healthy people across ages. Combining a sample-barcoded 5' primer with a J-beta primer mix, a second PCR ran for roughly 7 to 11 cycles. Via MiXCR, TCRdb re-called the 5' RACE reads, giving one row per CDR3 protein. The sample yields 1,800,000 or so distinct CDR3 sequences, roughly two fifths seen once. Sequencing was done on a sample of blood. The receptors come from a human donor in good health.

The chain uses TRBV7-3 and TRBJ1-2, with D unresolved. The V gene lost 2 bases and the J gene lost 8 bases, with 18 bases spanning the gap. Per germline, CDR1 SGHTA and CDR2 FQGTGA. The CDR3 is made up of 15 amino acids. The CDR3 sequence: CASSLVGGKEEGYTF. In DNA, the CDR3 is TGTGCCAGCAGCTTAGTAGGAGGGAAGGAAGAGGGCTACACCTTC.

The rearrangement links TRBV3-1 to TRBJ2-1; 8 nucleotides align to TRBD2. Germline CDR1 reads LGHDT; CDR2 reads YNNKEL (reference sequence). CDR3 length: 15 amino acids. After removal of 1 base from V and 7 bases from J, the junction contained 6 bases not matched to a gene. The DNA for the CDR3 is TGTGCCAGCAGCCAAGGGGGTAGCGGGGAGAATGAGCAGTTCTTC. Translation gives CASSQGGSGENEQFF.

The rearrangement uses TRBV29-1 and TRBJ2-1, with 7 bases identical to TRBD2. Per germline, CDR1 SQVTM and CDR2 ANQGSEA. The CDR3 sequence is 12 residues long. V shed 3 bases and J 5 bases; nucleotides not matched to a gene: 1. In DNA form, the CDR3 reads TGCAGCGTTGATGGGGGGGACAATGAGCAGTTCTTC. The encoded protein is CSVDGGDNEQFF.

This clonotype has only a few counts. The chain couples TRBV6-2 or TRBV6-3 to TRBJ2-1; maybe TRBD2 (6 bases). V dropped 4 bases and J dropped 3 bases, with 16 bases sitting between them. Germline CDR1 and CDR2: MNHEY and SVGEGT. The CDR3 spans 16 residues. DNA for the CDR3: TGTGCCAGCAGTTCCCCGGGACTCTCAAACTACAATGAGCAGTTCTTC. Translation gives CASSSPGLSNYNEQFF.

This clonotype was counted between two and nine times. Here the CDR3 DNA reads TGTGCCACCAGTGACCCGGGACAGAGCAATCAGCCCCAGCATTTT. It codes for CATSDPGQSNQPQHF. The chain joins TRBV24-1 to TRBJ1-5; 7 bases agree with TRBD1. Germline V gene data show CDR1 as KGHDR and CDR2 as SFDVKD. V lost 4 bases, J lost 1 base, and 3 bases stayed unmatched. This CDR3 has 15 residues.

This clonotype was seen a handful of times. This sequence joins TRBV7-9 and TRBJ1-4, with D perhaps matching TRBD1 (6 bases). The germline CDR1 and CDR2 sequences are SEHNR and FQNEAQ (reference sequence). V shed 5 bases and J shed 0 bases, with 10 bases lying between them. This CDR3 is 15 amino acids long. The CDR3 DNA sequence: TGTGCCAGCAGCCTAGGGGGGACAACTAATGAAAAACTGTTTTTT. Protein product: CASSLGGTTNEKLFF. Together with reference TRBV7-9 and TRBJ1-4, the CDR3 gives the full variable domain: DTGVSQNPRHKITKRGQNVTFRCDPISEHNRLYWYRQTLGQGPEFLTYFQNEAQLEKSRLLSDRFSAERPKGSFSTLEIQRTEQGDSAMYLCASSLGGTTNEKLFFGSGTQLSVL.

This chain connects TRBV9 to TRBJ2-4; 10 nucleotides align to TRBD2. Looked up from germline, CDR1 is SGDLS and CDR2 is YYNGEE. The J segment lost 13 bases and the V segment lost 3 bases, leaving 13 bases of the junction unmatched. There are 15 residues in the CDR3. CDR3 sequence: CASSAAASGGREQYF. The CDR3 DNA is TGTGCCAGCAGCGCCGCGGCTAGCGGGGGTCGAGAGCAGTACTTC.

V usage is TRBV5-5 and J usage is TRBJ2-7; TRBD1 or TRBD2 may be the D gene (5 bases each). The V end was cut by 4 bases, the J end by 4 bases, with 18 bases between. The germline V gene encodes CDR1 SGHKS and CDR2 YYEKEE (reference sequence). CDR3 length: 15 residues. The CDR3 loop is CASSTLRGDGYEQYF. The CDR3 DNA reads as TGTGCCAGCAGCACGCTGAGGGGTGACGGTTACGAGCAGTACTTC.

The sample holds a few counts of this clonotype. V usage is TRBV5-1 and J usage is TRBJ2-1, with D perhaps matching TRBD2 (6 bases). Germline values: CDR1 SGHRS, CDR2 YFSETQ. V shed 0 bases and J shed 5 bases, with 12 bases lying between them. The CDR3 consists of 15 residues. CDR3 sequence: CASSLAAGINNEQFF. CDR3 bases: TGCGCCAGCAGCTTGGCTGCGGGAATTAACAATGAGCAGTTCTTC.

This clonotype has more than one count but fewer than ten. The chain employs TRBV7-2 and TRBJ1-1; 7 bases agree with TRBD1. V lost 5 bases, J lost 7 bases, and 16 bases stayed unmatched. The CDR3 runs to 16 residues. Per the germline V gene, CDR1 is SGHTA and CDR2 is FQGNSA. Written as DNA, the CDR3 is TGTGCCAGCAGCCACCCGTTCGATACGGCAGGGGGTGAAGCTTTCTTT. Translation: CASSHPFDTAGGEAFF.

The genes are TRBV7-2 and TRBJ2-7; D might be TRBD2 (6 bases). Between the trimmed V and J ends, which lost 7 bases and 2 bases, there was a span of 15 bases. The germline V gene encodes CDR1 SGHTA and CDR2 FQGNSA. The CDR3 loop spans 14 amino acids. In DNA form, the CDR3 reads TGTGCCAGCACCCCGGCCGGGAGAGCCTACGAGCAGTACTTC. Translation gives CASTPAGRAYEQYF.

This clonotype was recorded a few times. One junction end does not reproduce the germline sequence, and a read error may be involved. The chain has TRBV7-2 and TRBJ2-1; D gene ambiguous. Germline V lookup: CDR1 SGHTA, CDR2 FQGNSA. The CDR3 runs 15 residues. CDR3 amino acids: CASSPRQAPYHEQFF. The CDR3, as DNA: TGTGCCAGCAGCCCTAGACAAGCCCCCTACCATGAGCAGTTCTTC.

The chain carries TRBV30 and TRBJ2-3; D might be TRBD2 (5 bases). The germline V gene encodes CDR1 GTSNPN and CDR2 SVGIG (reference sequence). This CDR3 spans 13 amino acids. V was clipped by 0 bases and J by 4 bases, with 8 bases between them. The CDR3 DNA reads TGTGCCTGGAGTGTCCTAGCAGCAGATACGCAGTATTTT. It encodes CAWSVLAADTQYF.

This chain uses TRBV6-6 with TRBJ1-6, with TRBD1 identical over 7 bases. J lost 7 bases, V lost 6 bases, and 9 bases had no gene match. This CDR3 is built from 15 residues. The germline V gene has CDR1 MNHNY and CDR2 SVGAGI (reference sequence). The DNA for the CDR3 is TGTGCCAGCAGCCCGGGCACAGGGGCCAATTCACCCCTCCACTTT. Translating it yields CASSPGTGANSPLHF.

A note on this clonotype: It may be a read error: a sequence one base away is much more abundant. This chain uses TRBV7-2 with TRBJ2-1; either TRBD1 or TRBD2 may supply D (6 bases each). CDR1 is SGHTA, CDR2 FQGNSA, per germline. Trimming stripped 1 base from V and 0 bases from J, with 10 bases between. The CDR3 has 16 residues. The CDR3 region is CASSLDPGASYNEQFF. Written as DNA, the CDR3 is TGTGCCAGCAGCTTAGATCCGGGGGCCTCCTACAATGAGCAGTTCTTC.

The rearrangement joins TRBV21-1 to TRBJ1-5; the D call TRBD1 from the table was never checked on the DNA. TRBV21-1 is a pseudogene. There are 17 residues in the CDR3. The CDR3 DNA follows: TGTGCCAGCAGCAGTCTAATACCGGGATCAGAGGATCAGCCCCAGCATTTT. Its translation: CASSSLIPGSEDQPQHF.

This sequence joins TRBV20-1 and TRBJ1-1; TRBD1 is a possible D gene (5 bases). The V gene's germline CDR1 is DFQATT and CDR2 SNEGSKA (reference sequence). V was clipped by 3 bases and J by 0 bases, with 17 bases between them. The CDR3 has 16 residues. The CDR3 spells CSARGRPDLMNTEAFF. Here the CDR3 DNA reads TGCAGTGCTAGGGGGCGGCCAGACCTAATGAACACTGAAGCTTTCTTT.

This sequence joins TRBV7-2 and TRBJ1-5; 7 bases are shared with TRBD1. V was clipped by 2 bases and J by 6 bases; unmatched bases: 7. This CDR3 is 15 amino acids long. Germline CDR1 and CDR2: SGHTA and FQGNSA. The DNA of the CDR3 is TGTGCCAGCAGCTTACAGACAGGGAGGGTTCAGCCCCAGCATTTT. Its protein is CASSLQTGRVQPQHF. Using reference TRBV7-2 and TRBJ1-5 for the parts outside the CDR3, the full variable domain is GAGVSQSPSNKVTEKGKDVELRCDPISGHTALYWYRQSLGQGLEFLIYFQGNSAPDKSGLPSDRFSAERTGGSVSTLTIQRTQQEDSAVYLCASSLQTGRVQPQHFGDGTRLSIL.

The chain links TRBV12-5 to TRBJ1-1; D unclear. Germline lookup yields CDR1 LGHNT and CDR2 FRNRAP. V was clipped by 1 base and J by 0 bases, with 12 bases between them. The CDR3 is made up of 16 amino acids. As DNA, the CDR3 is TGTGCTAGTGGTTTGGGGCGAGGATTCATGAACACTGAAGCTTTCTTT. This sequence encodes CASGLGRGFMNTEAFF.

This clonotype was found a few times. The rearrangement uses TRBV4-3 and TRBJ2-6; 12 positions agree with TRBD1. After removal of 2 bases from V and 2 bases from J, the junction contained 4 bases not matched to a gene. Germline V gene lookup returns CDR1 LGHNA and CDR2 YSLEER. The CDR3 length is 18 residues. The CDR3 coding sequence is TGCGCCAGCAGCCAACCCCGGGACAGGGGGCCTGGGGCCAACGTCCTGACTTTC. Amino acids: CASSQPRDRGPGANVLTF.

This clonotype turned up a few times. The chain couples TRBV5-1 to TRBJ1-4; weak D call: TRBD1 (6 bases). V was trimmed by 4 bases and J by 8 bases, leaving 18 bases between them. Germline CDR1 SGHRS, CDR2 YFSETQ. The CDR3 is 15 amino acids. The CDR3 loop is CASSPGQNPWEKLFF. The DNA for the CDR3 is TGCGCCAGCAGCCCAGGACAGAACCCCTGGGAAAAACTGTTTTTT.

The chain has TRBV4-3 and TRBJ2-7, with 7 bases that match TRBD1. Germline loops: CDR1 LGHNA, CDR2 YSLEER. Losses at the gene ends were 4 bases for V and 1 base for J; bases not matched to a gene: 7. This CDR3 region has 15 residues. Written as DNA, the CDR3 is TGCGCCAGCAGCCCCGGGACAGCCGATTCCTACGAGCAGTACTTC. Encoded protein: CASSPGTADSYEQYF.

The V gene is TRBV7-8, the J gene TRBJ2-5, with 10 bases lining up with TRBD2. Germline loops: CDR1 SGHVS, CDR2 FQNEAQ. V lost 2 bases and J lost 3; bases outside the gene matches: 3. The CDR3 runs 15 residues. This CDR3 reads CASSLHLAGEETQYF. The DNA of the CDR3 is TGTGCCAGCAGCTTACACCTAGCGGGGGAAGAGACCCAGTACTTC.

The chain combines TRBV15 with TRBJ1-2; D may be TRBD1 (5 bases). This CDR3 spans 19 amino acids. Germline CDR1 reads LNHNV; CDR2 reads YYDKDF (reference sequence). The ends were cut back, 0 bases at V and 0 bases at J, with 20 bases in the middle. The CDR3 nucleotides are TGTGCCACCAGCAGAGATTTGGCAGGGAGAGTGAAACCTAACTATGGCTACACCTTC. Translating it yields CATSRDLAGRVKPNYGYTF.

The CDR3 spells CSALRGNTIYF. The DNA of the CDR3 is TGCAGTGCCCTTCGAGGAAACACCATATATTTT. The chain links TRBV20-1 to TRBJ1-3; D is undetermined. CDR1 is DFQATT and CDR2 is SNEGSKA in the germline V gene (reference sequence). V was shortened by 6 bases and J by 4 bases, with 7 bases between the two germline ends. The CDR3 contains 11 residues.

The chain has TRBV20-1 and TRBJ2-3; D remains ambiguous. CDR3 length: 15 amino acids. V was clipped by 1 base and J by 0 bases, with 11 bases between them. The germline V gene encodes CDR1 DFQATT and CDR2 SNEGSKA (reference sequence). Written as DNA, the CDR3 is TGCAGTGCTAGAGTGGAGTCCCGAAGCACAGATACGCAGTATTTT. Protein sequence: CSARVESRSTDTQYF.

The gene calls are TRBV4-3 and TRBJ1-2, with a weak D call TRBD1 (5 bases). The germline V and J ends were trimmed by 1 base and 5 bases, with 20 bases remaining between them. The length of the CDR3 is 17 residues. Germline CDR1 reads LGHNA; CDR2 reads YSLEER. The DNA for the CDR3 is TGCGCCAGCAGCCAAGGCGCAGGGAGGAGACTAGGGTATGGCTACACCTTC. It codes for CASSQGAGRRLGYGYTF.

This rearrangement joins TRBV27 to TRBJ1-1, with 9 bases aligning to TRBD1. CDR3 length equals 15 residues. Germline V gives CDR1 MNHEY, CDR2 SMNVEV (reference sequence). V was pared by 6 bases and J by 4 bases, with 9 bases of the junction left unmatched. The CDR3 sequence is CASRELGQGGTEAFF. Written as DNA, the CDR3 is TGTGCCAGCAGGGAATTGGGACAGGGAGGCACTGAAGCTTTCTTT.

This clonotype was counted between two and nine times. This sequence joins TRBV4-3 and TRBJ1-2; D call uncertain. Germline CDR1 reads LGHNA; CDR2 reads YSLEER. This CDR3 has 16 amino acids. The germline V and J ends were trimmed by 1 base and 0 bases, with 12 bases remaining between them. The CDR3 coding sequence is TGCGCCAGCAGCCAAGGGACGGCTATAGCTAACTATGGCTACACCTTC. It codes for CASSQGTAIANYGYTF.